This paragraph reports one T cell receptor beta chain. What antigen it recognizes has not been identified. Base qualities are not provided; no much larger clone lies one nucleotide away. Reading the germline V gene gives CDR1 MDHEN and CDR2 SYDVKM. Taken from cysteine to phenylalanine, the CDR3 has 14 residues. Here the CDR3 DNA is all that survives: 42 bases in frame from base 1. V and J are trimmed by 10 bases and 7 bases, and the gene matches miss 11 bases of the junction. Using the deep immunoSEQ assay, multiplex PCR amplified TCR CDR3 regions from genomic DNA. Genomic DNA extracted from each cell subset was distributed evenly over all wells of several immunoSEQ 96-well plates, and each plate served as one replicate. For sorted subsets, around 200 ng genomic DNA, equal to tens of thousands of T cell genomes, was loaded into each replicate PCR. Purified libraries were measured with a Qubit 3.0 fluorometer, size-checked on a Bioanalyzer 2100, and measured again with the KAPA Library Quantification kit. A separate single-read 150-cycle Illumina NextSeq 550 flow cell was used to sequence each immunoSEQ 96-well plate. Regarding the original processing steps: Because the immunoSEQ output held only junctional sequences and lacked quality scores, the filtering could not match the filtering applied to full-length reads. To assign V/J genes and CDR3, sequences were annotated against IMGT germline references using PyIR, a Python wrapper for IgBLAST v1.9. Reads were filtered out if the reads had weak V/J assignments (E-value above 1e-6), no CDR3, stop codons, out-of-frame junctions, or ambiguous translated residues. V3J clonotypes were defined as sequences sharing an identical inferred V gene, J gene, and CDR3 amino acid sequence. The percentage overlap between two repertoires was calculated by dividing the number of shared unique clonotypes by the size of the smaller repertoire. Richness of each repertoire was evaluated using RTK rarefaction, the Chao1 estimator, and Recon v2.1 estimates of unobserved clonotypes. Generation probabilities for all TCRbeta clonotypes obtained by the gDNA method from four donors were computed using OLGA. TCRdb carries this immuneACCESS record with in-frame sequences only. Its versions omit some clonotypes, under half of them owing to an unresolved V gene in the studies checked, with the rest unexplained. V and J calls and clone size follow that table, whereas D and trimming were derived from the DNA. For this sample the table gives roughly 520,000 clones, of which roughly 95% were detected only once. The ten biggest clones cover under 0.065% of the sample.

Healthy HIV-negative adults with no recently reported acute infections or vaccinations were included as donors. All donors were Caucasian adults living in Nashville, Tennessee, USA. CD4+ T cells were enriched by magnetic negative selection; naive cells were then positively selected on CD45RA, and the negative fraction formed the memory subset. After blood collection by leukapheresis, PBMCs were isolated using Ficoll-Histopaque density gradient centrifugation and then cryopreserved in the vapor phase of liquid nitrogen. Analytical flow cytometry was used to check the purity and quantity of each magnetically sorted T cell population. From each sorted fraction, genomic DNA was isolated and quantified by UV absorbance on a Nanodrop 2000c. The sample originates from a study of shared clonotypes between healthy human individuals (dated by TCRdb to 2019 to 2021). Study-wide context: Three men and a couple of women, aged 18 to 49 years, made up the cohort. For each donor, three plates each were used for CD4 naive and CD4 memory, two plates were used for CD8 naive, and one plate was used for CD8 memory. Each donor's leukapheresis produced roughly between about 0.8 and 10 billion PBMCs. Libraries were prepared and TCR repertoires were sequenced by different laboratories using diverse techniques, in order to increase sequencing depth and limit assay-specific biases. To estimate repertoire size and how much clonotypes are shared between individuals, the study performed deep sequencing of blood TCR repertoires from a few healthy adults.

Broad study findings and their caveats: Clonotypes shared by all four sorted-subset donors showed higher generation probabilities than non-shared clonotypes. Naive subsets generally had larger estimated clonotype richness than memory subsets did. Pairwise subsampling indicated that sequencing depth was expected to affect the degree of clonotype sharing among donors. Sampling was restricted to blood, and TCR repertoires in tissue are likely to differ from TCR repertoires in blood. Because the study included a small number of donors, the genetic and exposure-history diversity represented was limited. Roughly 5% of naive CD4, approximately 3.7% of naive CD8, roughly 2.4% of memory CD4, and about 0.4% of memory CD8 clonotypes were shared across a few donors. Even with the large sequencing depth, rarefaction of the sorted-subset datasets indicated that sequencing was incomplete.

This clonotype was sampled from a woman under 40 in good health. Input material: naive CD4+ T cells sorted from blood. The cell subset or site label for this specimen denotes: CD45RA+ positively selected. The V gene is TRBV28 and the J gene is TRBJ1-2, with 11 bases in between that match TRBD1. The DNA reads TGTGCCACCCCTGACGGACAGGGGGCATCTGGCTACACCTTC. Its amino acids are CATPDGQGASGYTF.